These 21 T cell receptor beta chains originate from one sample sequenced in a study of blood T cell repertoires in COVID-19. Measured with immunoSEQ multiplex PCR; TCRdb has only the in-frame clones, and not every one. Of approximately 100,000 clones listed, about four fifths were seen once; the top ten hold about 10%. The specimen sequenced was peripheral blood. These receptors originate from a human donor in a cohort sampled during active COVID-19.

The chain recombines TRBV4-3 with TRBJ2-7, with D tentatively TRBD1 (6 bases). The length of the CDR3 is 15 residues. CDR1 and CDR2 from the germline V gene are LGHNA and YSLEER. Trimming pared 2 bases from V and 3 bases from J, leaving 14 bases between. CDR3 in amino acids: CASSQQTGVSYEQYF. CDR3 bases: TGCGCCAGCAGCCAACAGACAGGAGTAAGCTACGAGCAGTACTTC.

This rearrangement joins TRBV7-2 to TRBJ2-3, with 10 bases lining up with TRBD2. The CDR3 has 15 amino acids. With 4 bases clipped from V and 5 bases from J, the junction kept 6 bases outside the gene matches. Germline CDR1 SGHTA, CDR2 FQGNSA. CDR3 DNA sequence: TGTGCCAGCAGCTCGAAGCGGGGGGGCCTAGATACGCAGTATTTT. Protein sequence: CASSSKRGGLDTQYF.

This clone was counted only a few times. The rearrangement links TRBV5-6 to TRBJ2-7; weak D call: TRBD2 (6 bases). V lost 4 bases to trimming and J lost 0 bases, with 20 bases between them. Germline V CDR1 and CDR2: SGHDT, YYEEEE. CDR3 length: 17 residues. This chain's CDR3 is CASSSKGGAGSSYEQYF. The CDR3, as DNA: TGTGCCAGCAGCAGTAAAGGAGGGGCAGGAAGCTCCTACGAGCAGTACTTC.

The rearrangement uses TRBV5-1 and TRBJ1-3; TRBD1 matches at 7 bases. V lost 0 bases to trimming and J lost 1 base; unmatched junction nucleotides: 7. The germline V gene encodes CDR1 SGHRS and CDR2 YFSETQ. The CDR3 loop spans 17 amino acids. CDR3 residues: CASSLVTGSISGNTIYF. CDR3 nucleotide sequence: TGCGCCAGCAGCTTGGTGACAGGGTCGATATCTGGAAACACCATATATTTT. The full variable domain, in which reference TRBV5-1 and TRBJ1-3 provide the parts outside the CDR3, is KAGVTQTPRYLIKTRGQQVTLSCSPISGHRSVSWYQQTPGQGLQFLFEYFSETQRNKGNFPGRFSGRQFSNSRSEMNVSTLELGDSALYLCASSLVTGSISGNTIYFGEGSWLTVV.

The genes are TRBV19 and TRBJ2-5; D unclear. Germline CDR1 reads LNHDA; CDR2 reads SQIVND (reference sequence). The V gene lost 1 base and the J gene lost 5 bases, with 14 bases spanning the gap. The CDR3 is 15 amino acids. CDR3 bases: TGTGCCAGTAGTATAGGAAGACTCGGGTTGGAGACCCAGTACTTC. Translating gives CASSIGRLGLETQYF. Supplemented by reference TRBV19 and TRBJ2-5, the full variable domain reads DGGITQSPKYLFRKEGQNVTLSCEQNLNHDAMYWYRQDPGQGLRLIYYSQIVNDFQKGDIAEGYSVSREKKESFPLTVTSAQKNPTAFYLCASSIGRLGLETQYFGPGTRLLVL.

The chain has TRBV5-4 and TRBJ1-2, with D tentatively TRBD1 (5 bases). Trimming removed 1 base from V and 6 bases from J, with 13 bases in between. Germline V gene sequence: CDR1 SGHNT, CDR2 YYREEE (reference sequence). The CDR3 is 14 residues long. DNA of the CDR3: TGTGCCAGCAGCTTGTATTTAGGGGAAAATGGCTACACCTTC. Protein product: CASSLYLGENGYTF.

J is TRBJ2-2 and V is TRBV24-1; D might be TRBD1 (5 bases). Trimming removed 0 bases at V and 5 bases at J, with 12 bases between. CDR1 and CDR2 (germline): KGHDR, SFDVKD. The CDR3 runs 16 residues. The DNA for the CDR3 is TGTGCCACCAGTGATTTGATCCACAAGGGGACCGGGGAGCTGTTTTTT. It translates to CATSDLIHKGTGELFF.

V is TRBV29-1 and J is TRBJ2-1, with TRBD1 matching 9 bases. There are 15 residues in the CDR3. V shed 1 base and J 3 bases; nucleotides not matched to a gene: 4. CDR1 and CDR2 from the germline V gene are SQVTM and ANQGSEA. The CDR3 nucleotides read TGCAGCGTTGAAGCCGGGACAGGGTTCTACAATGAGCAGTTCTTC. This gives the protein CSVEAGTGFYNEQFF.

The CDR3 spells CASRGPSGRRYEQYF. In DNA, the CDR3 is TGTGCCAGCAGAGGTCCGAGCGGGAGACGCTACGAGCAGTACTTC. The chain employs TRBV6-6 and TRBJ2-7; 8 bases are shared with TRBD2. This CDR3 has 15 residues. Germline assignment: CDR1 MNHNY and CDR2 SVGAGI (reference sequence). Trimming cost V 6 bases and J 3 bases; bases outside gene matches: 10.

This chain connects TRBV27 to TRBJ2-1, with no clear D. The CDR3 has 15 amino acids. The V end lost 0 bases, the J end lost 8 bases, and 14 bases lay between the germline ends. CDR1 and CDR2 (germline): MNHEY, SMNVEV (reference sequence). CDR3 in DNA: TGTGCCAGCAGTTTATCCAGTCCCCCTGTGGATGAGCAGTTCTTC. It is translated as CASSLSSPPVDEQFF.

The J gene is TRBJ2-1, the V gene TRBV5-8, with 11 bases identical to TRBD2. CDR3 size: 16 residues. V lost 4 bases to trimming and J lost 5 bases; unmatched junction nucleotides: 8. Germline CDR1 is SGHTS and CDR2 is YDEGEE. The DNA of the CDR3 is TGTGCCAGCAGCCAGGGGACTAGCGGAAATAACAATGAGCAGTTCTTC. This encodes CASSQGTSGNNNEQFF.

The genes are TRBV4-3 and TRBJ1-1; D remains ambiguous. The CDR3 runs 15 residues. V lost 0 bases to trimming and J lost 2 bases, with 10 bases between them. Germline loops: CDR1 LGHNA, CDR2 YSLEER. CDR3 DNA: TGCGCCAGCAGCCAAGATCCAGGCGCTAACACTGAAGCTTTCTTT. Protein product: CASSQDPGANTEAFF.

This chain uses TRBV2 with TRBJ2-6; D possibly corresponds to TRBD2 (5 bases). The CDR3 totals 16 residues. Germline CDR1 SNHLY, CDR2 FYNNEI. The V end lost 1 base, the J end lost 0 bases, and 7 bases lay between the germline ends. CDR3: CASSEERSSGANVLTF. The DNA of the CDR3 is TGTGCCAGCAGTGAAGAGCGGAGCTCTGGGGCCAACGTCCTGACTTTC.

The genes are TRBV10-1 and TRBJ2-7; a possible D gene is TRBD1 (6 bases). Trimming took 10 bases from V and 4 from J, leaving 14 bases between them. CDR3 length: 12 residues. Germline V lookup: CDR1 WNHNN, CDR2 SYGVQD (reference sequence). The DNA for the CDR3 is TGCGCCAAAAAAGGGGGTGGTTACGAGCAGTACTTC. It translates to CAKKGGGYEQYF.

The J gene is TRBJ2-3, the V gene TRBV3-1 (or the pseudogene TRBV3-2); 12 bases fit TRBD2. Trimming at V came to 6 bases and at J to 6 bases, leaving 10 bases not matched to a gene. Germline lookup yields CDR1 LGHDT and CDR2 YNNKEL (reference sequence). The CDR3 is made up of 16 amino acids. CDR3 sequence: CASSRRLAGVFDTQYF. As DNA, the CDR3 is TGTGCCAGCAGTCGCAGACTAGCGGGGGTATTTGATACGCAGTATTTT.

The chain recombines TRBV28 with TRBJ1-2; D is perhaps TRBD1 (5 bases). From germline, CDR1 is MDHEN and CDR2 SYDVKM. This CDR3 is built from 12 residues. With 7 bases removed from V and 5 bases from J, the gap between germline ends came to 11 bases. The CDR3 spells CASTTKGYGYTF. The CDR3, as DNA: TGTGCCAGCACAACAAAGGGGTATGGCTACACCTTC.

This chain uses TRBV6-5 with TRBJ2-1; 10 positions agree with TRBD2. The V segment lost 1 base and the J segment 8 bases; nucleotides outside the gene matches: 2. The CDR3 is 14 amino acids. CDR1 and CDR2 (germline): MNHEY, SVGAGI. CDR3 nucleotides: TGTGCCAGCAGTTACTTAAGCGGGAGGGATGAGCAGTTCTTC. Translation gives CASSYLSGRDEQFF.

This sequence joins TRBV29-1 and TRBJ1-2; maybe TRBD1 (5 bases). Per the germline V gene, CDR1 is SQVTM and CDR2 is ANQGSEA. Deletions cut 7 bases from V and 2 bases from J, with 11 bases between. There are 12 residues in the CDR3. The CDR3 nucleotides are TGCAGCGCCGGGGGGAACAACTATGGCTACACCTTC. It yields the protein CSAGGNNYGYTF. Full variable domain (rest looked up from reference TRBV29-1 and TRBJ1-2): SAVISQKPSRDICQRGTSLTIQCQVDSQVTMMFWYRQQPGQSLTLIATANQGSEATYESGFVIDKFPISRPNLTFSTLTVSNMSPEDSSIYLCSAGGNNYGYTFGSGTRLTVV.

This clone showed up just once. The chain joins TRBV21-1 to TRBJ2-7; TRBD1 was called by the table and not checked on the DNA. TRBV21-1 is recorded as a pseudogene. The CDR3 extends over 16 amino acids. CDR3 DNA sequence: TGTGCCAGCAGCTCCCGCAGACAGGGTCACTCCTACGAGCAGTACTTC. Protein product: CASSSRRQGHSYEQYF.

This clone was counted between two and nine times. The V and J genes are TRBV19 and TRBJ2-7, with D perhaps TRBD1 (6 bases). Deletions cut 2 bases from V and 2 bases from J, with 16 bases between. The CDR3 sequence is 16 residues long. Germline V CDR1 and CDR2: LNHDA, SQIVND (reference sequence). For the CDR3, the DNA is TGTGCCAGTAGTATATTCCCTTTACAGGGAACCTACGAGCAGTACTTC. Its translation: CASSIFPLQGTYEQYF.

This clone was counted a single time. This chain links TRBV11-1 with TRBJ1-6; D gene ambiguous. Looked up from germline, CDR1 is SGHAT and CDR2 is FQDESV (reference sequence). Trimming took 5 bases from V and 0 from J, leaving 11 bases between them. The length of the CDR3 is 16 residues. For the CDR3, the DNA is TGTGCCAGCAGCCTCGACGGGAGCTCCTATAATTCACCCCTCCACTTT. Protein product: CASSLDGSSYNSPLHF.